This TCR beta chain was retrieved from a study of identical twins (dated by TCRdb to the mid-2010s). Study-level background: To test whether fetal clonotypes persist, the study used deep sequencing on TCR alpha and beta repertoires from monozygotic twins, unrelated adults of various ages, and cord blood. Replicate twin experiments were performed at different times using different library preparation protocols to rule out contamination.

Every donor was a healthy Caucasian. Three pairs of female monozygotic twins, all aged roughly 18 to 29 years, made up the twin cohort. Peripheral blood mononuclear cells were the source from which RNA for the TCR libraries was isolated. This clonotype was recorded a few times. The specificity of this receptor is unknown. Within one base of it there is no much larger clone, and no base qualities were kept. What the research found in general, with its limitations: Out-of-frame TCR alpha sharing in monozygotic twins was systematically underestimated by recombination models, whereas sharing between unrelated individuals was in agreement with the recombination models. Zero-insertion analyses could be partly confounded by invariant T cells such as MAIT and iNKT, though diverse VJ usage argued against such confounding for most clonotypes. Because the same donors could not be followed over many years, the conclusions relied on cross-sectional statistical analysis. Compared with coincidental sharing between unrelated individuals, an excess of low generation-probability sequences was observed among out-of-frame TCR alpha sequences shared between twins. The excess sharing between twins in beta out-of-frame sequences was weaker because fewer shared sequences reduced the signal-to-noise ratio. Abundant cord blood beta clonotypes carried fewer insertions; young adult naive repertoires showed a weaker similar trend, while memory repertoires showed none.

Library generation was performed with 5' RACE. Sequencer: Illumina HiSeq 2000. A universal primer binding site was added through template switching, and the final cDNA carried a unique molecular identifier so that TCR cDNA molecules could be counted accurately. Specific primers in the conserved constant-segment region were used to synthesize first-strand cDNA for TCR alpha and beta chains. To control for contamination, every cDNA library was double barcoded, receiving both a SMART-Mk sample barcode and Illumina barcodes. Two successive PCR steps introduced TruSeq adapter sequences along with Illumina sample barcodes. The Illumina HiSeq platform was used with custom primers to sequence TCR alpha and beta cDNA libraries. Per the authors' processing: MiGEC processed the raw reads to extract unique molecular identifiers, while MiXCR was used to determine the CDR3 positions. Recombination models were inferred per individual with the repgenHMM and IGoR tools using an EM algorithm. Shared clonotypes were analyzed with the tcR package in R, and sharing was normalized by the product of cloneset sizes. Out-of-frame nonproductive sequences were analyzed to study raw recombination free of thymic and clonal selection effects. Clones were called with MiXCR by TCRdb after fastp trimmed the public reads at Q25, and only in-frame beta chains were retained. CDR3 protein sequences are deduplicated, and each keeps its most common genes and DNA. These V and J calls originate from TCRdb's pipeline instead of the authors' own analysis. Recorded for this sample are 700,000 or so distinct CDR3 sequences; approximately 21% of them occurred a single time. The top ten constitute 4.3% of the sample.

The CDR1 and CDR2 encoded by the germline V gene (reference sequence) are SEHNR and FQNEAQ. The CDR3 spans 13 residues, from the cysteine through the phenylalanine. Kept here is only the CDR3 DNA, which spans 39 bases and is read in frame from base 1. The germline ends are 11 bases apart after V is trimmed by 3 bases and J by 6 bases. This same sample was also taken into another study, of T cells expressing NK-cell markers. The second source states: In sorted CD3+CD56+NKG2C+, CD3+CD56+NKG2C- and CD3+CD56-NKG2C+ T-cell subsets from several donors, TCR beta-chain repertoires were profiled. Of the eight sequenced donors, seven were found to be HCMV-seropositive and one was found to be HCMV-seronegative. In several experiments an anti-gammadeltaTCR antibody was added to restrict sorting to alphabetaTCR-expressing T cells. In a handful of donors, the dominant CD3+CD56+NKG2C+ clonotypes were among the top 10 CD8+ clonotypes and accounted for roughly 1.0-7.5% of CD8+ T cells. Those dominant clonotypes were again the most abundant among CD3+CD56-NKG2C+ cells in a few donors, at about 25-60.1%. Whether the expanded NKG2C-expressing T cell clones were specific for HCMV antigens was left unclear. All eight donors whose samples were sequenced were randomly selected healthy volunteers, three of them men and five women. HCMV-specific IgG was detected in serum with a commercial ELISA kit to determine HCMV serostatus. Bulk peripheral blood T-cell repertoires were additionally sequenced from unsorted PBMC for six donors. MIGEC handled demultiplexing of the reads and grouping by UMI, while MiTCR was used to assemble and quantify clonotypes. To remove erroneous sequences, TCR cDNA sequences were retained only when supported by two or more reads. The tcR package was used for downstream repertoire analysis, with clonotypes matched between fractions based on CDR3 nucleotide sequence plus V segment. VDJmatch was used to annotate antigen specificity against VDJdb, with one amino acid substitution allowed in CDR3.

The chain is encoded by TRBV7-9 joined to TRBJ1-2; TRBD1 could be the D gene, as 6 bases match. What was sequenced was PBMCs. This TCR was recovered from a woman younger than 35 in good health. The sequenced DNA is TGTGCCAGCAGCTTGGCCAGGGACAATGGCTACACCTTC. It is translated as CASSLARDNGYTF.